The 22 T cell receptor beta chains reported below all come from one sample, sequenced in a study of blood T cell repertoires in COVID-19 (dated by TCRdb to 2020 to 2022). Libraries were made using the immunoSEQ multiplex PCR assay. In TCRdb, the immuneACCESS table is reduced to in-frame sequences with V and J assigned. These tables do not hold every clone; where another copy was compared, an unresolved V gene accounts for under half, and the others remain unexplained. This sample has over 300,000 clones in its table, and almost 90% of those were observed once. The top ten hold 6.5% of the sample. The specimen was peripheral blood. These receptors all come from a young man with active or convalescent COVID-19.

This chain joins TRBV18 and TRBJ2-7; 13 bases align to TRBD2. This CDR3 is built from 17 residues. V lost 0 bases, J lost 3 bases, and 5 bases stayed unmatched. The germline gives CDR1 KGHSH, CDR2 LQKENI. CDR3 residues: CASSPPGGLAGFYEQYF. The DNA for the CDR3 is TGTGCCAGCTCACCACCGGGGGGACTAGCGGGATTCTACGAGCAGTACTTC.

Here the CDR3 reads CASSSRDRGLSSYNEQFF. CDR3 in DNA: TGTGCCAGCAGCTCCCGGGACAGGGGGCTTTCATCCTACAATGAGCAGTTCTTC. The rearrangement joins TRBV7-3 to TRBJ2-1, with TRBD1 matching 12 bases. The CDR3 is made up of 18 amino acids. The germline V gene encodes CDR1 SGHTA and CDR2 FQGTGA. With 4 bases clipped from V and 1 base from J, the junction kept 8 bases outside the gene matches. The complete variable domain, with remaining parts taken from reference TRBV7-3 and TRBJ2-1, reads GAGVSQTPSNKVTEKGKYVELRCDPISGHTALYWYRQSLGQGPEFLIYFQGTGAADDSGLPNDRFFAVRPEGSVSTLKIQRTERGDSAVYLCASSSRDRGLSSYNEQFFGPGTRLTVL.

The chain has TRBV6-2 or TRBV6-3 and TRBJ1-6; 9 positions match TRBD1. The CDR3 consists of 14 residues. The V gene end was trimmed by 0 bases and the J gene end by 9 bases; junction bases not matched to a gene: 0. Germline values: CDR1 MNHEY, CDR2 SVGEGT. CDR3 coding DNA: TGTGCCAGCAGTTACTCGACAGGGGGTTCACCCCTCCACTTT. Translating it yields CASSYSTGGSPLHF.

J is TRBJ1-1 and V is TRBV18; D unresolved. The CDR3 has 15 residues. The V gene lost 3 bases and the J gene lost 0 bases, with 11 bases spanning the gap. Germline CDR1 and CDR2: KGHSH and LQKENI. The CDR3 region is CASSPLGDLNTEAFF. The CDR3 DNA is TGTGCCAGCTCACCGCTCGGGGATCTGAACACTGAAGCTTTCTTT.

The chain couples TRBV6-5 to TRBJ1-1; 8 bases fit TRBD1. CDR1 and CDR2 from the germline V gene are MNHEY and SVGAGI. The CDR3 length is 15 residues. The V and J ends lost 5 bases and 11 bases, in that order; junction bases with no gene match: 16. The CDR3 reads CASSRTGQGRGRAFF. CDR3 DNA: TGTGCCAGCAGTAGAACTGGACAGGGTAGAGGTCGGGCTTTCTTT.

The J gene is TRBJ1-5, the V gene TRBV7-2; D gene uncertain. Trimming stripped 5 bases from V and 2 bases from J, with 10 bases between. The CDR3 consists of 14 residues. Germline V gives CDR1 SGHTA, CDR2 FQGNSA. CDR3 sequence (DNA): TGTGCCAGCAGCCCTATATATCGCAATCAGCCCCAGCATTTT. This translates into CASSPIYRNQPQHF.

The chain couples TRBV28 to TRBJ1-2, with 10 positions matching TRBD1. V lost 5 bases, J lost 4 bases, and 1 base stayed unmatched. CDR1 and CDR2 (germline): MDHEN, SYDVKM. CDR3 length: 13 amino acids. DNA of the CDR3: TGTGCCAGCAGTCGACAGGGGGCCTATGGCTACACCTTC. Translation: CASSRQGAYGYTF.

The chain recombines TRBV19 with TRBJ2-5, with 7 bases that match TRBD1. The V segment lost 4 bases and the J segment 5 bases; nucleotides outside the gene matches: 10. In germline, CDR1 is LNHDA, CDR2 SQIVND (reference sequence). This CDR3 region has 15 residues. The CDR3 here is CASSKGTATQETQYF. In DNA form, the CDR3 reads TGTGCCAGTAGTAAAGGGACAGCTACTCAGGAGACCCAGTACTTC.

This clone was detected only a few times. CDR3 sequence (DNA): TGTGCTAGTGGTTTGGTACAAGGAGGGGCTGGAAACACCATATATTTT. It specifies CASGLVQGGAGNTIYF. The rearrangement joins TRBV12-5 to TRBJ1-3, with D perhaps TRBD1 (5 bases). CDR1 and CDR2 (germline): LGHNT, FRNRAP. The CDR3 spans 16 residues. Trimming cost V 0 bases and J 2 bases, with 11 bases left between them.

This chain connects TRBV28 to TRBJ2-7; 9 positions match TRBD1. The CDR3 totals 16 residues. Germline V CDR1 and CDR2: MDHEN, SYDVKM. V shed 5 bases, J shed 3 bases, and the junction held 11 bases outside the gene matches. The CDR3: CASSGTGTGSVYEQYF. The CDR3 nucleotides are TGTGCCAGCAGTGGAACCGGGACAGGGTCAGTCTACGAGCAGTACTTC. The full variable domain, rest sourced from reference TRBV28 and TRBJ2-7, is DVKVTQSSRYLVKRTGEKVFLECVQDMDHENMFWYRQDPGLGLRLIYFSYDVKMKEKGDIPEGYSVSREKKERFSLILESASTNQTSMYLCASSGTGTGSVYEQYFGPGTRLTVT.

The chain has TRBV5-1 and TRBJ2-1; D may be TRBD2 (6 bases). The CDR3 runs 16 residues. V lost 1 base to trimming and J lost 4 bases, with 15 bases between them. Germline CDR1 reads SGHRS; CDR2 reads YFSETQ. CDR3 protein: CASSLSTSNSYNEQFF. The CDR3 nucleotides read TGCGCCAGCAGCTTGTCGACTAGTAATTCTTACAATGAGCAGTTCTTC.

V gene TRBV19 combines with J gene TRBJ1-1; 10 nucleotides line up with TRBD1. The CDR3 covers 11 residues. The germline V gene encodes CDR1 LNHDA and CDR2 SQIVND (reference sequence). Trimming at V came to 10 bases and at J to 6 bases, leaving 2 bases not matched to a gene. DNA for the CDR3: TGTGCCACAGGACAGGGGGCTGAAGCTTTCTTT. It translates to CATGQGAEAFF.

J is TRBJ2-1 and V is TRBV30, with D perhaps TRBD2 (6 bases). Looked up from germline, CDR1 is GTSNPN and CDR2 is SVGIG (reference sequence). Trimming cost V 2 bases and J 2 bases, with 10 bases left between them. CDR3 length equals 14 residues. This chain's CDR3 is CAWSQGGTYNEQFF. The CDR3 DNA is TGTGCCTGGAGTCAAGGCGGGACCTACAATGAGCAGTTCTTC.

V is TRBV10-3 and J is TRBJ2-1, with unresolved D. CDR3 length: 14 amino acids. CDR1 is ENHRY, CDR2 SYGVKD, per germline. V lost 1 base, J lost 4 bases, and 8 bases lay in between. The CDR3 DNA is TGTGCCATCAGTGAGTATGGGCCTTACAATGAGCAGTTCTTC. It specifies CAISEYGPYNEQFF.

The chain uses TRBV11-2 and TRBJ1-2; D is unresolved. CDR1 and CDR2 (germline): SGHAT, FQNNGV. V lost 2 bases and J lost 5, with 15 bases in between. The CDR3 consists of 15 residues. The CDR3 bases are TGTGCCAGCAGCTTAAAAGAGTTGCCGAGTTATGGCTACACCTTC. Protein sequence: CASSLKELPSYGYTF.

The V and J genes are TRBV27 and TRBJ1-1, with D possibly being TRBD1 (6 bases). The V and J ends lost 4 bases and 6 bases respectively, with 15 bases between them. Germline CDR1 MNHEY, CDR2 SMNVEV (reference sequence). CDR3 length equals 14 residues. In nucleotides, the CDR3 is TGTGCCAGCAGTTCTGCAGGGGTGGCCGCTGAAGCTTTCTTT. This encodes CASSSAGVAAEAFF.

This sequence joins TRBV10-2 and TRBJ1-6, with no clear D. Trimming pared 4 bases from V and 3 bases from J, leaving 10 bases between. Germline CDR1 is WSHSY and CDR2 is SAAADI. CDR3 length equals 15 residues. This CDR3 reads CASSGARDYNSPLHF. CDR3 nucleotides: TGCGCCAGCAGTGGAGCCCGCGACTATAATTCACCCCTCCACTTT.

The chain recombines TRBV7-9 with TRBJ2-7; 7 bases agree with TRBD2. The V gene end was trimmed by 5 bases and the J gene end by 4 bases; junction bases not matched to a gene: 11. The germline gives CDR1 SEHNR, CDR2 FQNEAQ (reference sequence). The CDR3 consists of 15 residues. In DNA, the CDR3 is TGTGCCAGCAGCCTCCGGGGGGAAAAACCTTACGAGCAGTACTTC. Residues: CASSLRGEKPYEQYF.

The chain recombines TRBV6-2 or TRBV6-3 with TRBJ1-1, with TRBD1 matching over 7 bases. In germline, CDR1 is MNHEY, CDR2 SVGEGT. V lost 6 bases to trimming and J lost 2 bases; unmatched junction nucleotides: 6. There are 14 residues in the CDR3. The CDR3 DNA sequence: TGTGCCAGCAGCCATGGGACAGATAACACTGAAGCTTTCTTT. Translation gives CASSHGTDNTEAFF.

J is TRBJ2-7 and V is TRBV5-8; 7 positions agree with TRBD1. CDR3 length equals 14 residues. The trim removed 0 bases at V and 7 bases at J, leaving 7 bases unmatched. Germline CDR1 is SGHTS and CDR2 is YDEGEE. The chain's CDR3 is CASSLGDRPPEQYF. The CDR3 DNA sequence: TGTGCCAGCAGCTTGGGGGACAGACCGCCAGAGCAGTACTTC.

The V call is TRBV1, the J call TRBJ1-1; TRBD1, as called in the table, went unchecked against the DNA. TRBV1 is flagged as a pseudogene. The CDR3 has 16 residues. CDR3 in amino acids: CTSSQDLGVMNTEAFF. The CDR3 coding sequence is TGCACCAGCAGCCAAGATTTAGGGGTCATGAACACTGAAGCTTTCTTT.

The chain employs TRBV12-3 or TRBV12-4 and TRBJ1-2, with D perhaps TRBD1 (6 bases). CDR3 length: 13 amino acids. Trimming left V 3 bases short and J 7 bases short, with 12 bases between. DNA for the CDR3: TGTGCCAGCAGTTTCGGGTTAGGGGGTGGCTACACCTTC. Translation gives CASSFGLGGGYTF.